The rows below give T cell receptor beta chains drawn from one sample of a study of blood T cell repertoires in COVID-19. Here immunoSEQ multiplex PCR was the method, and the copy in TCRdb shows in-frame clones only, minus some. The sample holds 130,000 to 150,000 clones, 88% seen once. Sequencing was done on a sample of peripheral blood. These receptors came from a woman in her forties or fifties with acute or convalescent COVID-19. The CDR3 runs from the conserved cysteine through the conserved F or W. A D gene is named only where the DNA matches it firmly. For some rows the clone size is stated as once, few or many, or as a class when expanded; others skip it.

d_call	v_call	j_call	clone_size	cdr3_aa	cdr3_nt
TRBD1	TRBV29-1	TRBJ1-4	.	CSVEYRGGEKLFF	TGCAGCGTTGAATACAGGGGTGGTGAAAAACTGTTTTTT
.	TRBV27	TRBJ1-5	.	CATGDGSAQPQHF	TGTGCCACTGGAGATGGCAGCGCTCAGCCCCAGCATTTT
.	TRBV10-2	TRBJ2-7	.	CASTGNPPYEQYF	TGCGCCAGCACGGGAAATCCTCCCTACGAGCAGTACTTC
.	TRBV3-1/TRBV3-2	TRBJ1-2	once	CASSSRPTGAWNYGYTF	TGTGCCAGCAGCTCAAGGCCCACTGGAGCCTGGAACTATGGCTACACCTTC
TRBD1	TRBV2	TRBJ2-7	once	CASNPTGTYEQYF	TGTGCCAGCAACCCGACAGGGACCTACGAGCAGTACTTC
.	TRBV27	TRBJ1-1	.	CASSLFPLPGNTEAFF	TGTGCCAGCAGTTTATTCCCCCTCCCGGGGAACACTGAAGCTTTCTTT
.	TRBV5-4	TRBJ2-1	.	CASSLAGDYNEQFF	TGTGCCAGCAGCTTGGCCGGGGACTACAATGAGCAGTTCTTC
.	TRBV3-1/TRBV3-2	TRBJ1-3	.	CASSQGGRNTIYF	TGTGCCAGCAGCCAGGGGGGACGAAACACCATATATTTT
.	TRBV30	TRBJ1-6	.	CAWSVLESPLHF	TGTGCCTGGAGTGTACTTGAATCACCCCTCCACTTT
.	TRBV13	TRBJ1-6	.	CASSLPSSYNSPLHF	TGTGCCAGCAGCTTACCGAGCTCCTATAATTCACCCCTCCACTTT